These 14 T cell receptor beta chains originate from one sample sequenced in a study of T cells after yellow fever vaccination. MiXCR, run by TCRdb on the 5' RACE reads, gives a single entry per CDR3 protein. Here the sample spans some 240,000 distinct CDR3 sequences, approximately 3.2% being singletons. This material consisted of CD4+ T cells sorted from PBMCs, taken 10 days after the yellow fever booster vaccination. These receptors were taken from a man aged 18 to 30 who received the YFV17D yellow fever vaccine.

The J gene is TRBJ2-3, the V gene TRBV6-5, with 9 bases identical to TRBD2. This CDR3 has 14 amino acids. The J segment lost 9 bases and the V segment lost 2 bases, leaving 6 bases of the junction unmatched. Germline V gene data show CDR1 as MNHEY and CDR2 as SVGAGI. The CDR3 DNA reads TGTGCCAGCAGTTACGGGACTAGCTCATCCACGCAGTATTTT. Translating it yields CASSYGTSSSTQYF.

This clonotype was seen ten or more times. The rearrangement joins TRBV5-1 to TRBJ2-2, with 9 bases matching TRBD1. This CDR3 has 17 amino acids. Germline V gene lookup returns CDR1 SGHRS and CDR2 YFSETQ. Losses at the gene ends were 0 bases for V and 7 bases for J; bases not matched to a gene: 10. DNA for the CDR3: TGCGCCAGCAGCTTGGCCTCTTCGGGACAGGGCATCGGGGAGCTGTTTTTT. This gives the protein CASSLASSGQGIGELFF.

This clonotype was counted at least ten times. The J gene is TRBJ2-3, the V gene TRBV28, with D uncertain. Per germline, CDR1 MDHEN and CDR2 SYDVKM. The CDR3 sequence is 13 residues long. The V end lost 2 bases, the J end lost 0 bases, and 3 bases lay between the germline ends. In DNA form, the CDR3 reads TGTGCCAGCAGTTTAGTTAGCACAGATACGCAGTATTTT. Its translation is CASSLVSTDTQYF.

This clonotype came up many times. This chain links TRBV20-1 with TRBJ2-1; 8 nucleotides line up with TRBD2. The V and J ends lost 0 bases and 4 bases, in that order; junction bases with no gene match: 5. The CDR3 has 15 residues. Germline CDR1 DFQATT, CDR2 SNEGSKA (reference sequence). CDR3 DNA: TGCAGTGCTAGAGATCCTCGCGGGGGGTACAATGAGCAGTTCTTC. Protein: CSARDPRGGYNEQFF.

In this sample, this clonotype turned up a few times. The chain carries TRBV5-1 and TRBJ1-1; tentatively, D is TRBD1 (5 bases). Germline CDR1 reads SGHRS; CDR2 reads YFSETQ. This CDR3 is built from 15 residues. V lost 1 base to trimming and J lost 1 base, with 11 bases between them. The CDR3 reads CASSLNPGGNTEAFF. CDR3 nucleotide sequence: TGCGCCAGCAGCTTGAATCCCGGGGGGAACACTGAAGCTTTCTTT.

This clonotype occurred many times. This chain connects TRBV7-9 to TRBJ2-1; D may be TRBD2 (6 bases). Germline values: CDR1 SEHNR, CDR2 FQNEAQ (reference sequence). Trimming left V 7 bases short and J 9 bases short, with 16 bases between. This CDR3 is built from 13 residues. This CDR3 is CASTPKGRGEQFF. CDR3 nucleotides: TGTGCCAGCACCCCGAAGGGGCGGGGTGAGCAGTTCTTC.

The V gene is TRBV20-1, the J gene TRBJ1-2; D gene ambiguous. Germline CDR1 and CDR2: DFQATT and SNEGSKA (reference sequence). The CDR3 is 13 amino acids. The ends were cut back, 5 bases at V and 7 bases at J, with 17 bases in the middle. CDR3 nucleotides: TGCAGTGCTGATAGAGACGCCATGGGTGGCTACACCTTC. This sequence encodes CSADRDAMGGYTF.

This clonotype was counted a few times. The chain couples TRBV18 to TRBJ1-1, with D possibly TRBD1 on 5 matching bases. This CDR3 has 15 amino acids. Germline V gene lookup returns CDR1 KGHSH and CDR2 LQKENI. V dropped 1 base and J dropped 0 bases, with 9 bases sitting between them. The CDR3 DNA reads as TGTGCCAGCTCACCACGGGGGGGTTTGAACACTGAAGCTTTCTTT. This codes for CASSPRGGLNTEAFF.

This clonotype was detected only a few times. CDR3 sequence (DNA): TGCAGCCACCACACGTCCGGGGAGACCCAGTACTTC. Protein sequence: CSHHTSGETQYF. The chain combines TRBV29-1 with TRBJ2-5; D unresolved. Trimming took 8 bases from V and 5 from J, leaving 15 bases between them. The CDR3 is 12 amino acids. Germline V gives CDR1 SQVTM, CDR2 ANQGSEA.

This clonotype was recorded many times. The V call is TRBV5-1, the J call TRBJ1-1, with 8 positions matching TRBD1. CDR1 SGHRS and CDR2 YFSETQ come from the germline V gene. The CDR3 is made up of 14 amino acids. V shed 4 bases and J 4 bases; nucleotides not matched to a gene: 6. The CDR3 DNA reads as TGCGCCAGCAGCACGGGACAGGCGCCCACTGAAGCTTTCTTT. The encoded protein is CASSTGQAPTEAFF.

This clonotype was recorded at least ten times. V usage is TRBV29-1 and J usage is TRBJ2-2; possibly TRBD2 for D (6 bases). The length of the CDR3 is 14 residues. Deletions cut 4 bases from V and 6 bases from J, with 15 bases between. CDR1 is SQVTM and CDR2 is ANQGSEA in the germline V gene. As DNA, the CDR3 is TGCAGCGTTGGGCGGGGAGGATCGGCCGGGGAGCTGTTTTTT. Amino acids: CSVGRGGSAGELFF.

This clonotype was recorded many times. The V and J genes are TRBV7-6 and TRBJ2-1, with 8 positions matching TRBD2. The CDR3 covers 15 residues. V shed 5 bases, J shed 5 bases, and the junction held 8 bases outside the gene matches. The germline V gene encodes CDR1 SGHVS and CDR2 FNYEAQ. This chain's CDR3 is CASSPAGGDHNEQFF. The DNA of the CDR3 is TGTGCCAGCAGCCCGGCGGGGGGCGACCACAATGAGCAGTTCTTC.

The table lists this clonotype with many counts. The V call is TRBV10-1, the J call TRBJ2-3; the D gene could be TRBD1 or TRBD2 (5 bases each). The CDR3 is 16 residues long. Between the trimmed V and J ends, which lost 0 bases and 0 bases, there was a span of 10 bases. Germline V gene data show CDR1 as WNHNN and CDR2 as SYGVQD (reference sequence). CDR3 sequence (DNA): TGCGCCAGCAGTGAGTCAGGGACGGCTAGCACAGATACGCAGTATTTT. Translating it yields CASSESGTASTDTQYF.

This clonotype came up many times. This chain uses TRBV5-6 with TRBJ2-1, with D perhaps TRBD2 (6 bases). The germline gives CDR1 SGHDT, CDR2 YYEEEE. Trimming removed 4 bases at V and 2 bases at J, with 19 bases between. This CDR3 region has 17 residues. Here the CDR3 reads CASSPPFGGITYNEQFF. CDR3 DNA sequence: TGTGCCAGCAGCCCTCCATTTGGGGGGATTACCTACAATGAGCAGTTCTTC.